This entry lists 16 T cell receptor beta chains sequenced from one sample in a study of CD8 T cells in Susac syndrome. Random hexamers were used to reverse transcribe an amount of about 0.5 to 1 ug RNA. A single record per CDR3 protein comes from TCRdb applying MiXCR to the immunoSEQ multiplex PCR reads. The table has 150,000 to 200,000 distinct CDR3 sequences, about 95% seen once; the top ten hold about 0.096%. Material: CD4+ T cells from PBMCs. Source of these receptors: a human donor with multiple sclerosis.

The chain carries TRBV29-1 and TRBJ2-5; 12 positions agree with TRBD2. J was trimmed by 9 bases and V by 6 bases; bases with no gene match: 11. Germline V gives CDR1 SQVTM, CDR2 ANQGSEA. This CDR3 is built from 14 residues. CDR3: CSVSGTSGPTAQYF. CDR3 coding DNA: TGCAGCGTCTCCGGGACTAGCGGGCCGACGGCCCAGTACTTC.

The chain has TRBV9 and TRBJ2-3; 7 bases fit TRBD2. CDR3 length equals 15 residues. V gave up 3 bases and J gave up 2 bases; unmatched junction bases: 6. The germline CDR1 and CDR2 sequences are SGDLS and YYNGEE. CDR3: CASSGLADHTDTQYF. CDR3 nucleotide sequence: TGTGCCAGCAGCGGACTAGCAGACCACACAGATACGCAGTATTTT.

This chain connects TRBV6-5 to TRBJ1-1; 9 positions match TRBD1. Germline CDR1 and CDR2: MNHEY and SVGAGI. The CDR3 runs to 16 residues. Trimming at V came to 2 bases and at J to 3 bases, leaving 7 bases not matched to a gene. CDR3 in DNA: TGTGCCAGCAGTTACGGACAGGGGAGATTGTACACTGAAGCTTTCTTT. Its protein product is CASSYGQGRLYTEAFF.

The V and J genes are TRBV29-1 and TRBJ1-2, with unresolved D. The ends were cut back, 4 bases at V and 0 bases at J, with 12 bases in the middle. Germline V gives CDR1 SQVTM, CDR2 ANQGSEA. The CDR3 is 14 residues long. CDR3 loop: CSVARPEANYGYTF. The CDR3 nucleotides are TGCAGCGTTGCCCGACCGGAGGCTAACTATGGCTACACCTTC.

The chain carries TRBV7-8 and TRBJ1-1; D remains ambiguous. In germline, CDR1 is SGHVS, CDR2 FQNEAQ. With 7 bases removed from V and 4 bases from J, the gap between germline ends came to 19 bases. The CDR3 sequence is 15 residues long. The CDR3 spells CASTQPGRGITEAFF. The DNA of the CDR3 is TGTGCCAGCACCCAGCCAGGACGGGGAATCACTGAAGCTTTCTTT.

The chain uses TRBV20-1 and TRBJ2-1; 8 bases map to TRBD2. Germline CDR1 and CDR2: DFQATT and SNEGSKA (reference sequence). This CDR3 has 13 residues. Unmatched junction bases numbered 5, after V lost 5 bases and J lost 5 bases. The CDR3: CSASGGPDNEQFF. Written as DNA, the CDR3 is TGCAGTGCTTCGGGGGGGCCCGACAATGAGCAGTTCTTC.

The chain employs TRBV5-1 and TRBJ1-2, with 7 bases identical to TRBD1. This CDR3 contains 16 residues. Trimming removed 1 base from V and 4 bases from J; junction bases left unmatched: 10. Looked up from germline, CDR1 is SGHRS and CDR2 is YFSETQ. CDR3 protein: CASSLPTGDGGYGYTF. The CDR3 DNA reads TGCGCCAGCAGCTTGCCCACAGGGGATGGAGGCTATGGCTACACCTTC.

The chain couples TRBV12-3 or TRBV12-4 to TRBJ2-5; weak D call: TRBD1 (5 bases). The CDR3 runs to 13 residues. Trimming pared 2 bases from V and 4 bases from J, leaving 8 bases between. The CDR3, as DNA: TGTGCCAGCAGTTTACGGCAGGGAGAGACCCAGTACTTC. It translates to CASSLRQGETQYF.

The chain links TRBV11-2 to TRBJ2-7, with D perhaps matching TRBD1 (6 bases). Looked up from germline, CDR1 is SGHAT and CDR2 is FQNNGV. Trimming stripped 5 bases from V and 11 bases from J, with 13 bases between. This CDR3 region has 11 residues. CDR3 in DNA: TGTGCCAGCAGCAGCTACAGGGAGAAGTACTTC. Translation: CASSSYREKYF.

This clonotype was picked up one time. The V gene is TRBV14, the J gene TRBJ1-2; D is unresolved. The CDR3 has 15 residues. With 4 bases removed from V and 5 bases from J, the gap between germline ends came to 17 bases. CDR1 and CDR2 (germline): SGHDN, FVKESK. This CDR3 is CASSPAVLPLYGYTF. CDR3 sequence (DNA): TGTGCCAGCAGCCCGGCGGTCCTCCCCTTATATGGCTACACCTTC.

The chain carries TRBV20-1 and TRBJ2-7; 9 bases align to TRBD1. Germline CDR1 reads DFQATT; CDR2 reads SNEGSKA (reference sequence). J gave up 2 bases and V 5 bases, and 10 bases lay outside the gene matches. The CDR3 extends over 15 amino acids. The CDR3 loop reads CSAENPGQGPYEQYF. In DNA form, the CDR3 reads TGCAGTGCTGAAAATCCGGGACAGGGCCCCTACGAGCAGTACTTC.

The chain joins TRBV24-1 to TRBJ1-2; TRBD1 matches at 8 bases. Germline V gives CDR1 KGHDR, CDR2 SFDVKD. Trimming at V came to 3 bases and at J to 6 bases, leaving 8 bases not matched to a gene. The CDR3 runs to 15 residues. CDR3 DNA: TGTGCCACCAGTGATCCAGGACAGGGTGTCAATGGCTACACCTTC. This translates into CATSDPGQGVNGYTF.

CDR3 DNA sequence: TGTGCCAGCAGCCAAGATACGAATAGCGGCAATGAGCAGTTCTTC. It codes for CASSQDTNSGNEQFF. The V call is TRBV3-1, the J call TRBJ2-1; TRBD2 might be the D (6 bases). The CDR3 extends over 15 amino acids. Germline CDR1 LGHDT, CDR2 YNNKEL (reference sequence). Trimming shortened V by 0 bases and J by 6 bases, and 12 bases separated the two germline ends.

This sequence joins TRBV5-4 and TRBJ2-3; D is tentatively TRBD1 or TRBD2 (6 bases each). V was cut by 6 bases and J by 2 bases, with 19 bases left in between. Germline CDR1 and CDR2: SGHNT and YYREEE (reference sequence). This CDR3 is 16 amino acids long. CDR3 DNA: TGTGCCAGCACCTCGAGAGGAGGGGGATTCACAGATACGCAGTATTTT. This sequence encodes CASTSRGGGFTDTQYF.

V is TRBV12-3 or TRBV12-4 and J is TRBJ2-5; D may be TRBD1 (6 bases). The CDR3 is 13 amino acids. Deletions cut 6 bases from V and 5 bases from J, with 13 bases between. Written as DNA, the CDR3 is TGTGCCAGCAGCCAACAGGGCGTGGAGACCCAGTACTTC. As protein: CASSQQGVETQYF.

The chain joins TRBV24-1 to TRBJ2-3; the D gene is possibly TRBD1 (5 bases). The length of the CDR3 is 16 residues. The V gene's germline CDR1 is KGHDR and CDR2 SFDVKD. V lost 2 bases, J lost 4 bases, and 15 bases lay in between. Here the CDR3 reads CATSDSGYRHPDTQYF. The CDR3 DNA reads as TGTGCCACCAGTGATTCCGGTTACAGGCATCCAGATACGCAGTATTTT.